The rows below give T cell receptor beta chains drawn from one sample of a study of T-cell memory formation after mild COVID-19. From the 5' RACE reads, TCRdb called clonotypes with MiXCR, one entry per CDR3 protein. This repertoire shows 450,000 to 700,000 distinct CDR3 sequences, about 20% found once; its top ten account for around 13%. The sequenced material came from PBMCs or a T cell subset sorted from them (not recorded which). Receptor source: an adult woman who had mild COVID-19 (a few samples of this study predate the infection). Cell type and time point are not known. Each CDR3 is given with its conserved first and last residue. D genes are given only for firm matches. The size entry is marked missing in some rows and otherwise reads once, few, many or a size class.

V gene	D gene	clone size	J gene	CDR3 DNA	CDR3 protein
TRBV12-3/TRBV12-4	-	-	TRBJ1-1	TGTGCCAGCAGCCACGGGGCGCTAGCGGGTGAAGCTTTCTTT	CASSHGALAGEAFF
TRBV4-1	-	-	TRBJ1-5	TGCGCCAGCAGCCAAGATATTGGGAGGATGGGTCAGCCCCAGCATTTT	CASSQDIGRMGQPQHF
TRBV10-2	TRBD2	-	TRBJ2-3	TGCGCCAGCCAATCCCCGGGACTAGGGTCCGCAGCAGATACGCAGTATTTT	CASQSPGLGSAADTQYF
TRBV12-3/TRBV12-4	-	-	TRBJ1-1	TGTGCCAGCAGCCCCTCCCGGGGGAACACTGAAGCTTTCTTT	CASSPSRGNTEAFF
TRBV9	-	few	TRBJ1-5	TGTGCCAGCAGCCGGGACTACCGGCAGCCCCAGCATTTT	CASSRDYRQPQHF
TRBV12-3/TRBV12-4	-	-	TRBJ1-1	TGTGCCAGCGCCCGGGGGCAGGGCTTGAACACTGAAGCTTTCTTT	CASARGQGLNTEAFF
TRBV27	-	few	TRBJ1-5	TGTGCCAGCAGTTCCCGGTGGGTTTATAGCAATCAGCCCCAGCATTTT	CASSSRWVYSNQPQHF
TRBV6-2/TRBV6-3	-	few	TRBJ2-7	TGTGCCAGCAGTTACTTAGCGGCGCAGTACTTC	CASSYLAAQYF
TRBV7-9	TRBD2	few	TRBJ2-1	TGTGCCAGCAACCCGGGGCCGGGACTAGCCTACAATGAGCAGTTCTTC	CASNPGPGLAYNEQFF
TRBV7-9	TRBD2	few	TRBJ2-1	TGTGCCAGCAGCCCGCCCCTAGCGGGGGGGCCCAATGAGCAGTTCTTC	CASSPPLAGGPNEQFF
TRBV7-9	TRBD2	-	TRBJ2-1	TGTGCCAGCAGCTTTTCCGCCGGGACTAGCGGGAGCGATGGCTACAATGAGCAGTTCTTC	CASSFSAGTSGSDGYNEQFF
TRBV7-6	TRBD2	-	TRBJ2-1	TGTGCCAGCAGCTTAGTTCTAGCGGAGGGAAACAATGAGCAGTTCTTC	CASSLVLAEGNNEQFF
TRBV6-6	TRBD1	-	TRBJ1-2	TGTGCCAGCAGTTCCACAGACAGGGAGAACTATGGCTACACCTTC	CASSSTDRENYGYTF
TRBV9	TRBD2	-	TRBJ2-5	TGTGCCAGCAGCGGGCGGACTAGCGGGAGACTCTCGGGTCAAGAGACCCAGTACTTC	CASSGRTSGRLSGQETQYF
TRBV4-1	-	-	TRBJ1-4	TGCGCCAGCAGCCAAGGAGAAGTTTCAACTAATGAAAAACTGTTTTTT	CASSQGEVSTNEKLFF
TRBV12-3/TRBV12-4	-	many	TRBJ1-2	TGTGCCAGCAGGGCACCGGGATATCCAAACTATGGCTACACCTTC	CASRAPGYPNYGYTF
TRBV24-1	-	-	TRBJ2-1	TGTGCCACCAGTGATCCTGGGATGATGAATGAGCAGTTCTTC	CATSDPGMMNEQFF
TRBV12-3/TRBV12-4	-	few	TRBJ1-2	TGTGCCAGCAGTTTTAGACCTGGAGGGGCGAATGGCTACACCTTC	CASSFRPGGANGYTF
TRBV12-3/TRBV12-4	TRBD1	few	TRBJ1-1	TGTGCCAGCAGTTTAAGGGACAGGGACTTTTACACTGAAGCTTTCTTT	CASSLRDRDFYTEAFF
TRBV6-5	TRBD1	few	TRBJ1-2	TGTGCCAGCAGCCGAGGGACAGGGCTTCGCTATGGCTACACCTTC	CASSRGTGLRYGYTF
TRBV18	TRBD2	few	TRBJ2-4	TGTGCCAGCTCACCACCGGTGAAGCGGGAGACCAAAAACATTCAGTACTTC	CASSPPVKRETKNIQYF
TRBV7-9	TRBD2	few	TRBJ2-3	TGTGCCAGCAGCTTATTCCGCGGGGGGAGCGGAGAGGAACCTAGCACAGATACGCAGTATTTT	CASSLFRGGSGEEPSTDTQYF
TRBV18	-	-	TRBJ1-1	TGTGCCAGCTCGATGGGCAGCTTGAACACTGAAGCTTTCTTT	CASSMGSLNTEAFF
TRBV24-1	-	-	TRBJ2-3	TGTGCCACCGATTCGCCAGATAGCACAGATACGCAGTATTTT	CATDSPDSTDTQYF
TRBV24-1	TRBD1	-	TRBJ2-1	TGTGCCACCAGTGATTTCGTTACAGGGGATTTGAATGAGCAGTTCTTC	CATSDFVTGDLNEQFF
TRBV7-2	-	-	TRBJ2-3	TGTGCCAGCAGCTTATTTAAAGGGGGGGACAATAGCACAGATACGCAGTATTTT	CASSLFKGGDNSTDTQYF
TRBV25-1	TRBD1	few	TRBJ2-3	TGTGCCAGCAGTGCGCCGGGACAGGGGGTCCCAGATACGCAGTATTTT	CASSAPGQGVPDTQYF
TRBV27	TRBD2	-	TRBJ2-4	TGTGCCAGCAGCCCGAGCGGGGGGGCCGTCTTTGCCAAAAACATTCAGTACTTC	CASSPSGGAVFAKNIQYF
TRBV20-1	TRBD2	-	TRBJ2-3	TGCAGTGCCCCCCTTATGCGGGAGCCGAAAGATACGCAGTATTTT	CSAPLMREPKDTQYF
TRBV6-2/TRBV6-3	-	few	TRBJ1-5	TGTGCCAGCAGCCACACCTCGAGGTGGGGCAATCAGCCCCAGCATTTT	CASSHTSRWGNQPQHF
TRBV5-6	TRBD2	-	TRBJ2-1	TGTGCCAGCAGCTTGTCCGGGGGGAAGTACAATGAGCAGTTCTTC	CASSLSGGKYNEQFF
TRBV6-5	TRBD1	-	TRBJ2-7	TGTGCCAGCAGTCCCGGGACAGCGATCGGATACGAGCAGTACTTC	CASSPGTAIGYEQYF
TRBV5-1	-	-	TRBJ2-1	TGCGCCAGCAGCTTGGATCTTACGCCCCAAGCGTACAATGAGCAGTTCTTC	CASSLDLTPQAYNEQFF
TRBV12-3/TRBV12-4	-	many	TRBJ2-5	TGTGCCAGCAGTTTCAGAGGGGAAGAGACCCAGTACTTC	CASSFRGEETQYF
TRBV24-1	-	-	TRBJ2-7	TGTGCCACCAGTGATACCTTAAGGGATTCCCTAGGCGAGCAGTACTTC	CATSDTLRDSLGEQYF
TRBV3-1	TRBD1	-	TRBJ2-7	TGTGCCAGCAGCCGAAACGAAGCAGGGGGCTTCGGGCAGTACTTC	CASSRNEAGGFGQYF
TRBV5-5	-	-	TRBJ2-3	TGTGCCAGCAGCTGGGGGTGGAGGGGAGCCCCAGATACGCAGTATTTT	CASSWGWRGAPDTQYF
TRBV5-6	-	few	TRBJ2-7	TGTGCCAGCAGCTGGGCCGGCGCCAGCGAGCAGTACTTC	CASSWAGASEQYF
TRBV18	-	-	TRBJ2-4	TGTGCCAGCTCACCTTCTCTAAGCGGGAAAAACATTCAGTACTTC	CASSPSLSGKNIQYF
TRBV7-9	-	-	TRBJ2-7	TGTGCCAGCAGCTTTTTCAGGGCGGGACACTCCTACGAGCAGTACTTC	CASSFFRAGHSYEQYF
TRBV6-5	TRBD2	few	TRBJ2-3	TGTGCCAGCAGTTACTCGGATAGCGGGGCAGATACGCAGTATTTT	CASSYSDSGADTQYF
TRBV7-2	TRBD2	few	TRBJ2-7	TGTGCCAGCAGCCGACTAGCGGGAGTAACGTACGAGCAGTACTTC	CASSRLAGVTYEQYF
TRBV7-9	-	few	TRBJ2-4	TGTGCCAGCAGCTTTAGGAACTTAGCCAAAAACATTCAGTACTTC	CASSFRNLAKNIQYF
TRBV18	-	-	TRBJ1-4	TGTGCCAGCTCGGACAATAATAATGAAAAACTGTTTTTT	CASSDNNNEKLFF
TRBV12-3/TRBV12-4	-	few	TRBJ2-1	TGTGCCAGCAGTCCCTTTGACCCTTCTGTCCAGTTCTTC	CASSPFDPSVQFF
TRBV5-1	-	few	TRBJ1-5	TGCGCCAGCAGCTCTCAGGGGCTCAATCAGCCCCAGCATTTT	CASSSQGLNQPQHF
TRBV6-5	TRBD2	-	TRBJ2-7	TGTGCCAGCAGTTACTCTGTGAGACTAGCGGCCGAAGGAGGAACCTACGAGCAGTACTTC	CASSYSVRLAAEGGTYEQYF
TRBV20-1	TRBD2	-	TRBJ2-1	TGCAGTGCCCCCATAGCGGGGAGTTACAATGAGCAGTTCTTC	CSAPIAGSYNEQFF
TRBV12-3/TRBV12-4	-	few	TRBJ2-7	TGTGCCAGCAGTTTAGCGTATGGGGTAGCGGAGTACTTC	CASSLAYGVAEYF
TRBV4-2	-	-	TRBJ2-3	TGTGCCAGCAGCCTTTATGGGAATACGCAGTATTTT	CASSLYGNTQYF
TRBV5-1	-	-	TRBJ2-7	TGCGCCAGCAGCCAGGACAGACAGGTCTCCTACGAGCAGTACTTC	CASSQDRQVSYEQYF
TRBV5-1	-	few	TRBJ1-6	TGCGCCAGCAGCCAGGGACCGAATAATTCACCCCTCCACTTT	CASSQGPNNSPLHF
TRBV4-2	TRBD2	-	TRBJ2-3	TGTGCCAGCAGCCAAGATGCACTAGCGGGGGGGAACACAGATACGCAGTATTTT	CASSQDALAGGNTDTQYF
TRBV5-1	TRBD1	-	TRBJ1-6	TGCGCCAGCAGCTTGGGGACAGGCCCGAGGGGTTCACCCCTCCACTTT	CASSLGTGPRGSPLHF
TRBV29-1	-	-	TRBJ2-1	TGCAGCGTTGAAGGTTCTCTAGACCAGATCGATGAGCAGTTCTTC	CSVEGSLDQIDEQFF
TRBV12-3/TRBV12-4	TRBD2	-	TRBJ2-2	TGTGCCAGCAGGATACGGGGACTAGATAAGCCCGGGGAGCTGTTTTTT	CASRIRGLDKPGELFF
TRBV2	-	few	TRBJ2-5	TGTGCCAGCATGGTGAGCGAGACTAGGGTGGAGACCCAGTACTTC	CASMVSETRVETQYF
TRBV6-2/TRBV6-3	TRBD1	-	TRBJ1-1	TGTGCCAGCAGACCCTTACGGGACAGCCCTCGGGGCACTGAAGCTTTCTTT	CASRPLRDSPRGTEAFF
TRBV23-1	TRBD1	few	TRBJ2-5	TGCGCCAGCAGTCAGGAACCGGGACAGGGGTCCCAAGAGACCCAGTACTTC	CASSQEPGQGSQETQYF
TRBV20-1	-	few	TRBJ2-7	TGCAGTGCTAGTTTGACGGGCTACGAGCAGTACTTC	CSASLTGYEQYF